The rows below give T cell receptor beta chains drawn from one sample of a study of blood T cells in healthy people across ages. A single record per CDR3 protein comes from TCRdb applying MiXCR to the 5' RACE reads. The sample holds some 900,000 distinct CDR3 sequences, around 48% seen once. Sequenced: blood. All receptors come from a man aged 30-40 years in good health. Both conserved end residues are part of each CDR3. Fields, in order: CDR3 length, clone size, J gene, D gene, V gene, CDR3 protein, CDR3 DNA. A D gene is named only where the DNA matches it firmly. Size is omitted from some rows. Given values are once, few, many or a class for expanded clones.

>16|few|TRBJ1-5|NA|TRBV27
CASSPRLPKGNQPQHF
TGTGCCAGCAGTCCTAGGCTCCCTAAGGGGAATCAGCCCCAGCATTTT
>15|NA|TRBJ2-7|TRBD1|TRBV4-1
CASSQGTGVAYEQYF
TGCGCCAGCAGCCAGGGGACAGGGGTCGCCTACGAGCAGTACTTC
>18|NA|TRBJ1-2|NA|TRBV7-8
CASSLPSRFRRTHEGYTF
TGTGCCAGCAGCCTACCTTCTCGGTTCAGGCGGACCCATGAAGGCTACACCTTC
>14|few|TRBJ2-1|NA|TRBV20-1
CSASRMTSYNEQFF
TGCAGTGCTAGTAGGATGACATCCTACAATGAGCAGTTCTTC
>16|NA|TRBJ2-4|NA|TRBV29-1
CSVAVRREGAKNIQYF
TGCAGCGTGGCTGTACGGCGTGAGGGAGCCAAAAACATTCAGTACTTC
>16|NA|TRBJ2-1|TRBD2|TRBV9
CASSVFGTGGNNEQFF
TGTGCCAGCAGCGTCTTCGGGACGGGGGGAAATAATGAGCAGTTCTTC
>15|NA|TRBJ1-2|NA|TRBV4-3
CASSQDLTDNYGYTF
TGCGCCAGCAGCCAAGATTTAACGGATAACTATGGCTACACCTTC
>14|NA|TRBJ1-2|TRBD1|TRBV3-1
CASSATGSGYGYTF
TGTGCCAGCAGCGCGACAGGGTCGGGGTATGGCTACACCTTC
>15|few|TRBJ2-3|NA|TRBV6-4
CASSRQGGTGDTQYF
TGTGCCAGCAGCAGACAGGGAGGAACAGGAGATACGCAGTATTTT
>15|once|TRBJ1-5|NA|TRBV12-3/TRBV12-4
CASSAVTGYNQPQHF
TGTGCCAGCAGCGCCGTGACAGGCTACAATCAGCCCCAGCATTTT
>13|few|TRBJ2-7|TRBD1|TRBV20-1
CSAPQGAYYEQYF
TGCAGTGCACCGCAGGGGGCTTATTACGAGCAGTACTTC
>15|NA|TRBJ1-1|NA|TRBV29-1
CSVESFTAMNTEAFF
TGCAGCGTTGAATCGTTCACAGCTATGAACACTGAAGCTTTCTTT
>14|few|TRBJ2-5|TRBD2|TRBV27
CASSFAGGGETQYF
TGTGCCAGCAGTTTTGCGGGGGGCGGAGAGACCCAGTACTTC
>14|NA|TRBJ2-3|NA|TRBV20-1
CSARVLGRVDTQYF
TGCAGTGCTAGAGTTTTGGGGCGTGTAGATACGCAGTATTTT
>15|NA|TRBJ2-3|TRBD2|TRBV20-1
CSASLAGGGTDTQYF
TGCAGTGCTAGCCTAGCGGGGGGGGGCACAGATACGCAGTATTTT
>16|NA|TRBJ2-2|TRBD2|TRBV28
CASSPLTSGFTGELFF
TGTGCCAGCAGCCCATTGACTAGCGGATTCACCGGGGAGCTGTTTTTT
>14|NA|TRBJ2-1|NA|TRBV5-1
CASSLVGGPEEQFF
TGCGCCAGCAGCTTGGTTGGGGGACCTGAGGAGCAGTTCTTC
>14|few|TRBJ2-3|NA|TRBV12-3/TRBV12-4
CASSLRVTTDTQYF
TGTGCCAGCAGTTTAAGGGTAACAACAGATACGCAGTATTTT
>14|few|TRBJ2-3|NA|TRBV5-5
CASSSTPGADTQYF
TGTGCCAGCAGCTCAACCCCAGGGGCAGATACGCAGTATTTT
>16|few|TRBJ2-2|TRBD2|TRBV7-8
CASSLAGTMRLGELFF
TGTGCCAGCAGCCTAGCGGGGACCATGAGGCTCGGGGAGCTGTTTTTT
>16|NA|TRBJ2-1|NA|TRBV7-2
CASSLGLGYGGNEQFF
TGTGCCAGCAGCTTAGGTTTGGGTTATGGGGGCAATGAGCAGTTCTTC
>15|few|TRBJ1-1|NA|TRBV12-3/TRBV12-4
CASRPLGRMNTEAFF
TGTGCCAGCAGGCCCCTCGGGAGAATGAACACTGAAGCTTTCTTT
>15|few|TRBJ2-1|TRBD2|TRBV10-3
CAIRGAGASYNEQFF
TGTGCCATCAGGGGAGCGGGGGCCTCCTACAATGAGCAGTTCTTC
>14|NA|TRBJ1-5|NA|TRBV27
CASSERGINQPQHF
TGTGCCAGCAGTGAGAGGGGAATCAATCAGCCCCAGCATTTT
>15|NA|TRBJ1-5|NA|TRBV6-2/TRBV6-3
CASSYSGGSGQPQHF
TGTGCCAGCAGTTACTCGGGGGGGTCGGGGCAGCCCCAGCATTTT
>17|few|TRBJ1-2|TRBD1|TRBV4-1
CASSREAGTGHFYGYTF
TGCGCCAGCAGCCGAGAGGCCGGGACAGGGCATTTCTATGGCTACACCTTC
>14|once|TRBJ2-1|TRBD2|TRBV6-2/TRBV6-3
CASSKTSGGGEQFF
TGTGCCAGCAGCAAGACTAGCGGGGGGGGTGAGCAGTTCTTC
>15|few|TRBJ2-7|TRBD2|TRBV7-2
CASSLVRDYSYEQYF
TGTGCCAGCAGCTTAGTCCGGGACTATTCTTACGAGCAGTACTTC
>12|NA|TRBJ2-7|NA|TRBV28
CASSPDLYEQYF
TGTGCCAGCAGCCCGGACCTCTACGAGCAGTACTTC
>15|NA|TRBJ2-1|TRBD2|TRBV4-1
CASSQDRDYYNEQFF
TGCGCCAGCAGCCAAGACCGGGACTACTACAATGAGCAGTTCTTC
>15|NA|TRBJ1-5|NA|TRBV12-3/TRBV12-4
CASSSGGGSNQPQHF
TGTGCCAGCAGTTCGGGAGGGGGGTCCAATCAGCCCCAGCATTTT
>16|NA|TRBJ2-2|NA|TRBV10-3
CAITETGIANTGELFF
TGTGCCATCACTGAGACCGGGATCGCGAACACCGGGGAGCTGTTTTTT
>14|once|TRBJ2-3|TRBD2|TRBV30
CPDNPSGGTDTQYF
TGTCCAGACAACCCTAGCGGGGGCACAGATACGCAGTATTTT
>16|NA|TRBJ2-3|NA|TRBV11-2
CASSLIRSLNTDTQYF
TGTGCCAGCAGCTTAATCCGGAGCCTTAACACAGATACGCAGTATTTT
>14|few|TRBJ2-1|NA|TRBV10-3
CAISTGEVYNEQFF
TGTGCCATCAGTACAGGCGAGGTGTACAATGAGCAGTTCTTC
>14|NA|TRBJ2-7|TRBD1|TRBV28
CASSFENRGSEQYF
TGTGCCAGCAGTTTTGAAAACAGGGGAAGCGAGCAGTACTTC
>15|NA|TRBJ1-2|NA|TRBV3-1
CASSQDVAGTYGYTF
TGTGCCAGCAGCCAAGATGTGGCAGGCACCTATGGCTACACCTTC
>16|few|TRBJ2-3|NA|TRBV4-2
CASSQEIPVSGDPQYF
TGTGCCAGCAGCCAAGAAATCCCCGTCTCGGGGGACCCGCAGTATTTT
>14|NA|TRBJ2-7|NA|TRBV4-1
CASSQDGWGNEQYF
TGCGCCAGCAGCCAAGATGGGTGGGGCAACGAGCAGTACTTC
>14|few|TRBJ2-5|NA|TRBV20-1
CSARSNRFQETQYF
TGCAGTGCTAGATCTAACAGGTTCCAAGAGACCCAGTACTTC
>13|NA|TRBJ2-7|NA|TRBV20-1
CSAGRGKLYEQYF
TGCAGTGCCGGACGGGGGAAACTTTACGAGCAGTACTTC
>13|few|TRBJ2-1|NA|TRBV4-2
CASSQETRREQFF
TGTGCCAGCAGCCAAGAGACTAGGCGTGAGCAGTTCTTC
>14|few|TRBJ2-3|TRBD1|TRBV20-1
CSAKTGTFTDTQYF
TGCAGTGCTAAGACAGGGACGTTCACAGATACGCAGTATTTT
>16|NA|TRBJ2-1|NA|TRBV4-1
CAGSQDLPGTYTEQFF
TGCGCCGGCAGCCAAGATTTGCCAGGGACCTACACTGAGCAGTTCTTC
>11|once|TRBJ2-7|TRBD1|TRBV29-1
CSPRTGSEQYF
TGCAGCCCCCGGACAGGGAGTGAGCAGTACTTC
>16|NA|TRBJ1-6|NA|TRBV20-1
CSAREWDCSGQAPLHF
TGCAGTGCTAGAGAATGGGACTGCTCAGGGCAAGCACCCCTCCACTTT
>13|few|TRBJ2-1|TRBD1|TRBV12-3/TRBV12-4
CASTWTGSVEQFF
TGTGCCAGCACCTGGACAGGGTCAGTTGAGCAGTTCTTC
>15|NA|TRBJ1-1|NA|TRBV4-3
CASSQVGDGGTEAFF
TGCGCCAGCAGCCAAGTCGGGGATGGTGGCACTGAAGCTTTCTTT
>13|few|TRBJ2-1|NA|TRBV5-1
CASSFYSYNEQFF
TGCGCCAGCAGCTTCTACAGCTACAATGAGCAGTTCTTC
>15|NA|TRBJ2-3|TRBD2|TRBV12-3/TRBV12-4
CASSATSGVGDTQYF
TGTGCCAGCAGTGCCACTAGCGGGGTGGGAGATACGCAGTATTTT
>16|NA|TRBJ1-2|NA|TRBV3-1
CASSQASRSGSYGYTF
TGTGCCAGCAGCCAAGCATCCCGTTCAGGGAGCTATGGCTACACCTTC
>13|NA|TRBJ2-5|NA|TRBV12-3/TRBV12-4
CASSQGPVETQYF
TGTGCCAGCAGTCAAGGCCCAGTGGAGACCCAGTACTTC
>15|NA|TRBJ2-2|NA|TRBV29-1
CSVAWGQGSSGELFF
TGCAGCGTTGCGTGGGGGCAGGGATCTTCCGGGGAGCTGTTTTTT